This T cell receptor (beta chain) is from a study of radiation and T cells in renal cell carcinoma. Germline V gene lookup returns CDR1 SGHAT and CDR2 FQNNGV. Trimming stripped 3 bases from V and 6 bases from J, with 0 bases between. The CDR3 runs 11 residues. Time point in this sample: blood 2 weeks post-SBRT. Treatment of the sample: 15 Gy SBRT to primary tumor, nephrectomy 4 weeks later. TCRdb's table, derived via immunoSEQ multiplex PCR, lists solely in-frame clones and lacks some. The sample includes 120,000 or so clones, 88% of them seen just once. The material sequenced was blood, taken from a patient whose treatment included radiotherapy and nephrectomy. The TCR sequence derives from a woman in her 70s with renal cell carcinoma. The J gene is TRBJ1-6, the V gene TRBV11-2, with D uncertain. CDR3 in DNA: TGTGCCAGCAGCTTTAATTCACCCCTCCACTTT. This gives the protein CASSFNSPLHF. Full variable domain (rest looked up from reference TRBV11-2 and TRBJ1-6): EAGVAQSPRYKIIEKRQSVAFWCNPISGHATLYWYQQILGQGPKLLIQFQNNGVVDDSQLPKDRFSAERLKGVDSTLKIQPAKLEDSAVYLCASSFNSPLHFGNGTRLTVT.